Each of the 26 T cell receptor beta chains below was sequenced from the same sample in a study of T-cell reconstitution after alpha-beta-depleted transplantation in children. This sample's TCRbeta library carried unique molecular identifier barcodes. MiXCR, run by TCRdb on the PCR reads, gives a single entry per CDR3 protein. The repertoire holds a few hundred thousand distinct CDR3 sequences, with roughly 13% as singletons. The sequences come from PBMCs, mostly from graft donor cells, collected 360 days after TCRalphabeta/CD19-depleted stem cell transplant. The receptor set was obtained from a male patient between 5 and 17 years old who had a stem cell transplant for acute myeloid leukemia, so the T cells may come from the graft donor.

This clonotype has ten or more counts. J is TRBJ2-1 and V is TRBV6-2 or TRBV6-3; D ambiguous. The CDR3 is 16 residues long. V gave up 0 bases and J gave up 7 bases, with 16 bases separating them. CDR1 and CDR2 from the germline V gene are MNHEY and SVGEGT. The CDR3 here is CASSYSMIRLKNEQFF. The CDR3 DNA is TGTGCCAGCAGTTACTCGATGATTAGGTTGAAGAATGAGCAGTTCTTC.

The rearrangement uses TRBV27 and TRBJ2-4; unclear D gene. Germline V lookup: CDR1 MNHEY, CDR2 SMNVEV (reference sequence). Trimming removed 3 bases at V and 1 base at J, with 7 bases between. The CDR3 has 14 amino acids. In nucleotides, the CDR3 is TGTGCCAGCAGTTTGGACGCGGCCAAAAACATTCAGTACTTC. Translated: CASSLDAAKNIQYF.

This clonotype was detected a few times. This chain uses TRBV18 with TRBJ2-7; TRBD1 aligns across 8 bases. The germline gives CDR1 KGHSH, CDR2 LQKENI. V lost 10 bases, J lost 2 bases, and 10 bases stayed unmatched. CDR3 length: 14 residues. This CDR3 reads CATRTGWVTYEQYF. The CDR3, as DNA: TGTGCCACTCGGACAGGGTGGGTGACCTACGAGCAGTACTTC.

This clonotype showed up many times. The rearrangement links TRBV28 to TRBJ2-3; D unresolved. The CDR3 has 17 residues. Between the trimmed V and J ends, which lost 3 bases and 2 bases, there was a span of 18 bases. Germline V lookup: CDR1 MDHEN, CDR2 SYDVKM. The CDR3, as DNA: TGTGCCAGCAGTTTGCCCCTCCTCGCGGATTCCACAGATACGCAGTATTTT. The encoded protein is CASSLPLLADSTDTQYF.

This chain uses TRBV30 with TRBJ2-1, with TRBD2 matching 13 bases. The junction had 8 bases not matched to a gene; V was cut back by 5 bases and J by 7 bases. The CDR3 runs to 15 residues. Germline CDR1 and CDR2: GTSNPN and SVGIG (reference sequence). As DNA, the CDR3 is TGTGCCTGGGCCAAAAGGACTAGCGGGAGTAATGAGCAGTTCTTC. Amino acids: CAWAKRTSGSNEQFF. Drawing the rest from reference TRBV30 and TRBJ2-1, the complete variable domain is SQTIHQWPATLVQPVGSPLSLECTVEGTSNPNLYWYRQAAGRGLQLLFYSVGIGQISSEVPQNLSASRPQDRQFILSSKKLLLSDSGFYLCAWAKRTSGSNEQFFGPGTRLTVL.

This clonotype was counted at least ten times. The rearrangement links TRBV2 to TRBJ2-7; D is unresolved. CDR3 length equals 15 residues. Between the trimmed V and J ends, which lost 0 bases and 2 bases, there was a span of 11 bases. Per germline, CDR1 SNHLY and CDR2 FYNNEI. CDR3 protein: CASSEALAGAYEQYF. DNA of the CDR3: TGTGCCAGCAGTGAAGCATTAGCCGGAGCCTACGAGCAGTACTTC.

In its sample, this clonotype was seen many times. The chain recombines TRBV28 with TRBJ2-1; a possible D gene is TRBD2 (6 bases). CDR1 and CDR2 from the germline V gene are MDHEN and SYDVKM. The ends were cut back, 2 bases at V and 7 bases at J, with 21 bases in the middle. There are 17 residues in the CDR3. CDR3 coding DNA: TGTGCCAGCAGTTTACATGGAGGGCGGCTTAAGTGGAATGAGCAGTTCTTC. Residues: CASSLHGGRLKWNEQFF.

Ten or more counts support this clonotype. The chain carries TRBV6-5 and TRBJ2-6; perhaps TRBD2 as D (5 bases). Germline assignment: CDR1 MNHEY and CDR2 SVGAGI. Deletions cut 2 bases from V and 0 bases from J, with 14 bases between. This CDR3 contains 18 residues. CDR3 protein: CASSYAHSGLSGANVLTF. CDR3 nucleotide sequence: TGTGCCAGCAGTTACGCGCACAGCGGCCTCTCTGGGGCCAACGTCCTGACTTTC.

This clonotype was observed many times. The V call is TRBV29-1, the J call TRBJ2-1; D ambiguous. Looked up from germline, CDR1 is SQVTM and CDR2 is ANQGSEA. This CDR3 has 11 amino acids. Trimming left V 6 bases short and J 9 bases short, with 12 bases between. In DNA, the CDR3 is TGCAGCGTCCCATGGACGAGTGAGCAGTTCTTC. This sequence encodes CSVPWTSEQFF.

In its sample, this clonotype was seen a few times. The CDR3 DNA follows: TGTGCCAGCAGGGGACAGTTCCACGAGCAGTACTTC. This translates into CASRGQFHEQYF. The chain has TRBV12-3 or TRBV12-4 and TRBJ2-7; 7 nucleotides match TRBD1. With 6 bases clipped from V and 5 bases from J, the junction kept 4 bases outside the gene matches. This CDR3 comprises 12 residues.

The chain carries TRBV6-6 and TRBJ2-1, with D hard to call. CDR1 and CDR2 (germline): MNHNY, SVGAGI (reference sequence). The CDR3 length is 12 residues. V gave up 10 bases and J gave up 9 bases, with 16 bases separating them. In DNA, the CDR3 is TGTGCCACCATCCCCCTCCGAGGTGAGCAGTTCTTC. It is translated as CATIPLRGEQFF.

The V and J genes are TRBV15 and TRBJ2-7, with 9 nucleotides matching TRBD1. Trimming removed 1 base from V and 12 bases from J; junction bases left unmatched: 1. The CDR3 contains 11 residues. Germline CDR1 reads LNHNV; CDR2 reads YYDKDF (reference sequence). The CDR3 nucleotides are TGTGCCACCAGCAGAGTGGGACAGGGGTACTTC. Encoded protein: CATSRVGQGYF.

This clonotype was observed a few times. The gene calls are TRBV2 and TRBJ2-7, with 10 bases aligning to TRBD1. Germline trimming cut 6 bases from V and 3 bases from J; bases unmatched to any gene: 8. Germline-derived CDR1 and CDR2 are SNHLY and FYNNEI. The CDR3 is 15 residues long. As DNA, the CDR3 is TGTGCCAGCAGCCAGGACAGGGGGTTTGTCTACGAGCAGTACTTC. It encodes CASSQDRGFVYEQYF.

This clonotype came up a few times. The chain couples TRBV28 to TRBJ2-7; perhaps TRBD2 as D (5 bases). The germline V and J ends were trimmed by 7 bases and 3 bases, with 25 bases remaining between them. Per germline, CDR1 MDHEN and CDR2 SYDVKM. This CDR3 comprises 17 residues. CDR3 residues: CASIYRARGLGHYEQYF. The CDR3 region has the DNA TGTGCCAGCATCTATCGGGCTAGAGGGCTGGGTCACTACGAGCAGTACTTC. The whole variable domain, remainder taken from reference TRBV28 and TRBJ2-7, is DVKVTQSSRYLVKRTGEKVFLECVQDMDHENMFWYRQDPGLGLRLIYFSYDVKMKEKGDIPEGYSVSREKKERFSLILESASTNQTSMYLCASIYRARGLGHYEQYFGPGTRLTVT.

The chain recombines TRBV7-6 with TRBJ2-5; 11 bases agree with TRBD1. Per the germline V gene, CDR1 is SGHVS and CDR2 is FNYEAQ. J was trimmed by 4 bases and V by 5 bases; bases with no gene match: 6. This CDR3 has 15 residues. CDR3 DNA sequence: TGTGCCAGCAGCATCTGGACAGGGGGCGCAGAGACCCAGTACTTC. Amino acids: CASSIWTGGAETQYF.

This clonotype has at least ten counts. The chain recombines TRBV4-3 with TRBJ2-2, with D possibly TRBD1 on 6 matching bases. Germline assignment: CDR1 LGHNA and CDR2 YSLEER. The CDR3 totals 14 residues. Trimming removed 4 bases at V and 2 bases at J, with 8 bases between. The DNA for the CDR3 is TGCGCCAGCAGCCCACAGGGAAACACCGGGGAGCTGTTTTTT. This gives the protein CASSPQGNTGELFF.

The chain carries TRBV11-2 and TRBJ2-7, with D possibly TRBD1 on 5 matching bases. This CDR3 spans 14 amino acids. The germline V gene has CDR1 SGHAT and CDR2 FQNNGV. The V and J ends lost 0 bases and 6 bases respectively, with 12 bases between them. The CDR3 bases are TGTGCCAGCAGCTTAGATCTCCAGGGCCGCGAGCAGTACTTC. It yields the protein CASSLDLQGREQYF.

This clonotype was detected ten times or more. The chain combines TRBV28 with TRBJ2-7; D is ambiguous. Trimming pared 1 base from V and 0 bases from J, leaving 4 bases between. This CDR3 is built from 13 residues. Germline V gene lookup returns CDR1 MDHEN and CDR2 SYDVKM. CDR3 amino acids: CASSLYGSYEQYF. DNA of the CDR3: TGTGCCAGCAGTTTATACGGCTCCTACGAGCAGTACTTC.

This clonotype was seen more than once but under ten times. V is TRBV2 and J is TRBJ2-7, with D unclear. There are 12 residues in the CDR3. V was pared by 3 bases and J by 3 bases, with 6 bases between. Germline-derived CDR1 and CDR2 are SNHLY and FYNNEI. The CDR3: CASSDRIYEQYF. As DNA, the CDR3 is TGTGCCAGCAGTGACAGGATCTACGAGCAGTACTTC.

This clonotype was picked up many times. This chain links TRBV28 with TRBJ2-3; 12 nucleotides line up with TRBD2. The CDR3 runs to 15 residues. Per the germline V gene, CDR1 is MDHEN and CDR2 is SYDVKM. With V trimmed by 5 bases and J by 3 bases, 3 bases remained unmatched. CDR3 bases: TGTGCCAGCAGTCAGCTAGCGGGAGGGACAGATACGCAGTATTTT. It encodes CASSQLAGGTDTQYF. Full variable domain (rest looked up from reference TRBV28 and TRBJ2-3): DVKVTQSSRYLVKRTGEKVFLECVQDMDHENMFWYRQDPGLGLRLIYFSYDVKMKEKGDIPEGYSVSREKKERFSLILESASTNQTSMYLCASSQLAGGTDTQYFGPGTRLTVL.

This chain joins TRBV9 and TRBJ2-7; TRBD2 is a possible D gene (5 bases). The length of the CDR3 is 15 residues. V lost 0 bases and J 3 bases, leaving 13 bases between the germline ends. CDR1 is SGDLS and CDR2 is YYNGEE in the germline V gene. This chain's CDR3 is CASSVELGPFYEQYF. For the CDR3, the DNA is TGTGCCAGCAGCGTAGAACTAGGACCCTTCTACGAGCAGTACTTC.

This clonotype was seen at least ten times. V usage is TRBV2 and J usage is TRBJ2-7; 7 bases align to TRBD1. The ends lost 3 bases at V and 4 bases at J; junction bases unmatched: 9. The CDR3 length is 15 residues. Germline V gives CDR1 SNHLY, CDR2 FYNNEI. This CDR3 is CASSDDRVLKYEQYF. The DNA for the CDR3 is TGTGCCAGCAGTGATGACAGGGTCCTAAAATACGAGCAGTACTTC.

Worth noting for this clonotype: This may stem from a read error, because a much larger clone lies one nucleotide away. This chain links TRBV29-1 with TRBJ2-7; D is unclear. Germline CDR1 is SQVTM and CDR2 is ANQGSEA. Trimming took off 5 bases at V and 2 bases at J, with 16 bases between the two ends. The CDR3 is 14 residues long. DNA for the CDR3: TGCAGCGTTCGAGGCGGACGCGTGACCTACGAGCAGTACTTC. As protein: CSVRGGRVTYEQYF.

The rearrangement joins TRBV9 to TRBJ2-2; D call uncertain. This CDR3 has 15 amino acids. V was trimmed by 0 bases and J by 2 bases, leaving 8 bases between them. From germline, CDR1 is SGDLS and CDR2 YYNGEE. Here the CDR3 reads CASSVGRSNTGELFF. CDR3 in DNA: TGTGCCAGCAGCGTAGGTCGATCAAACACCGGGGAGCTGTTTTTT.

V usage is TRBV30 and J usage is TRBJ2-5, with 7 nucleotides matching TRBD1. The CDR3 totals 17 residues. Germline CDR1 is GTSNPN and CDR2 is SVGIG (reference sequence). V lost 1 base to trimming and J lost 2 bases; unmatched junction nucleotides: 13. CDR3 sequence reads: CAWSAKPGTERQETQYF. The CDR3 DNA is TGTGCCTGGAGTGCGAAACCCGGGACAGAAAGGCAAGAGACCCAGTACTTC. Combining the CDR3 with reference TRBV30 and TRBJ2-5 gives the whole variable domain SQTIHQWPATLVQPVGSPLSLECTVEGTSNPNLYWYRQAAGRGLQLLFYSVGIGQISSEVPQNLSASRPQDRQFILSSKKLLLSDSGFYLCAWSAKPGTERQETQYFGPGTRLLVL.

This clonotype appeared a few times. The chain is built from TRBV4-3 and TRBJ2-7, with 7 bases fitting TRBD1. Germline V lookup: CDR1 LGHNA, CDR2 YSLEER. The CDR3 is made up of 16 amino acids. The trim removed 2 bases at V and 0 bases at J, leaving 7 bases unmatched. CDR3 nucleotide sequence: TGCGCCAGCAGCCAACGACAGGGTCAAAGCTCCTACGAGCAGTACTTC. Translating it yields CASSQRQGQSSYEQYF.